The 31 T cell receptor beta chains below come from one sample, sequenced in a study of CD8+ T cells in alopecia areata. Extraction and reverse transcription of RNA yielded cDNA as the sequencing template. Some clones are missing from TCRdb's copy, which holds only in-frame ones; the method was immunoSEQ multiplex PCR. This sample carries about 170,000 clones, less than 80% of them seen once, and the ten largest clones take roughly an eighth. Sequencing used CD8+ T cells sorted from blood, obtained at week 0. These receptors were obtained from a human donor with alopecia areata.

The chain is built from TRBV29-1 and TRBJ2-5; 9 positions agree with TRBD2. In germline, CDR1 is SQVTM, CDR2 ANQGSEA. The length of the CDR3 is 14 residues. J was trimmed by 5 bases and V by 5 bases; bases with no gene match: 9. Here the CDR3 reads CSVTARGGHETQYF. In DNA form, the CDR3 reads TGCAGCGTTACTGCGCGGGGGGGCCACGAGACCCAGTACTTC.

This chain links TRBV7-2 with TRBJ2-2; 8 bases map to TRBD2. Germline lookup yields CDR1 SGHTA and CDR2 FQGNSA. V dropped 2 bases and J dropped 5; count of bases not matched to a gene: 4. CDR3 size: 15 residues. The CDR3: CASSLRTSYTGELFF. The CDR3, as DNA: TGTGCCAGCAGCTTACGGACTAGCTATACCGGGGAGCTGTTTTTT.

The gene calls are TRBV6-6 and TRBJ1-1; D is uncertain. Per germline, CDR1 MNHNY and CDR2 SVGAGI (reference sequence). The CDR3 length is 12 residues. The germline V and J ends were trimmed by 7 bases and 1 base, with 7 bases remaining between them. In nucleotides, the CDR3 is TGTGCCAGCATTTCAGGGAACACTGAAGCTTTCTTT. It encodes CASISGNTEAFF.

This chain connects TRBV29-1 to TRBJ2-2; D may correspond to TRBD1 or TRBD2 (5 bases each). The CDR3 sequence is 15 residues long. The germline V gene encodes CDR1 SQVTM and CDR2 ANQGSEA. The V end was cut by 1 base, the J end by 1 base, with 10 bases between. The CDR3 bases are TGCAGCGTTGAAGTCGTTGGGGGGAACACCGGGGAGCTGTTTTTT. Its protein product is CSVEVVGGNTGELFF.

This chain uses TRBV5-6 with TRBJ2-7; tentatively, D is TRBD1 (5 bases). This CDR3 region has 15 residues. Germline V gene data show CDR1 as SGHDT and CDR2 as YYEEEE. With 0 bases removed from V and 5 bases from J, the gap between germline ends came to 15 bases. CDR3 nucleotides: TGTGCCAGCAGCTTGGGGTCACAGGCCTTCAACGAGCAGTACTTC. Translated: CASSLGSQAFNEQYF. The whole variable domain, filled in from reference TRBV5-6 and TRBJ2-7, reads DAGVTQSPTHLIKTRGQQVTLRCSPKSGHDTVSWYQQALGQGPQFIFQYYEEEERQRGNFPDRFSGHQFPNYSSELNVNALLLGDSALYLCASSLGSQAFNEQYFGPGTRLTVT.

The rearrangement uses TRBV5-6 and TRBJ2-5; tentatively, D is TRBD1 or TRBD2 (5 bases each). V lost 3 bases and J lost 11, with 17 bases in between. There are 13 residues in the CDR3. Germline V gene lookup returns CDR1 SGHDT and CDR2 YYEEEE. The DNA of the CDR3 is TGTGCCAGCAGCTCCGGGACCCCCGGGGAGCAGTACTTC. It yields the protein CASSSGTPGEQYF.

The chain has TRBV5-1 and TRBJ1-1; a possible D gene is TRBD1 (5 bases). CDR1 SGHRS and CDR2 YFSETQ come from the germline V gene. The CDR3 has 13 amino acids. With 1 base removed from V and 6 bases from J, the gap between germline ends came to 10 bases. The CDR3 protein is CASSLQRGSEAFF. DNA of the CDR3: TGCGCCAGCAGCTTGCAGAGGGGTTCTGAAGCTTTCTTT.

The CDR3 loop reads CASARGTGWDEQYF. In DNA form, the CDR3 reads TGTGCCAGCGCCCGTGGGACAGGGTGGGACGAGCAGTACTTC. The chain is built from TRBV5-6 and TRBJ2-7; TRBD1 matches 9 bases. The CDR3 contains 14 residues. V was pared by 7 bases and J by 5 bases, with 10 bases of the junction left unmatched. Germline V gene lookup returns CDR1 SGHDT and CDR2 YYEEEE.

This chain uses TRBV7-9 with TRBJ1-2, with a weak D call TRBD1 (5 bases). V was pared by 5 bases and J by 4 bases, with 17 bases between. This CDR3 has 15 residues. CDR1 is SEHNR, CDR2 FQNEAQ, per germline (reference sequence). Written as DNA, the CDR3 is TGTGCCAGCAGCGGGGGAGGTACCCCTAGCTATGGCTACACCTTC. The encoded protein is CASSGGGTPSYGYTF.

V is TRBV27 and J is TRBJ2-2, with D possibly being TRBD1 or TRBD2 (5 bases each). Looked up from germline, CDR1 is MNHEY and CDR2 is SMNVEV (reference sequence). The V gene lost 4 bases and the J gene lost 3 bases, with 15 bases spanning the gap. This CDR3 contains 16 residues. The CDR3 sequence: CASSYGARAHTGELFF. CDR3 nucleotides: TGTGCCAGCAGTTACGGGGCCCGGGCACACACCGGGGAGCTGTTTTTT.

The chain links TRBV5-1 to TRBJ1-6; D is undetermined. V lost 5 bases to trimming and J lost 4 bases, with 7 bases between them. The CDR3 extends over 13 amino acids. In germline, CDR1 is SGHRS, CDR2 YFSETQ. Written as DNA, the CDR3 is TGCGCCAGCAGGGGGATATATAATTCACCCCTCCACTTT. Translated: CASRGIYNSPLHF.

The V gene is TRBV11-1, the J gene TRBJ1-1; TRBD1 agrees at 7 bases. J lost 7 bases, V lost 5 bases, and 10 bases had no gene match. Germline V gives CDR1 SGHAT, CDR2 FQDESV (reference sequence). The CDR3 runs to 14 residues. CDR3 residues: CASSPQGNVGEAFF. Written as DNA, the CDR3 is TGTGCCAGCAGCCCACAGGGGAATGTCGGTGAAGCTTTCTTT.

The V call is TRBV7-9, the J call TRBJ2-3; 7 nucleotides align to TRBD1. V lost 4 bases and J lost 5; bases outside the gene matches: 12. Looked up from germline, CDR1 is SEHNR and CDR2 is FQNEAQ (reference sequence). This CDR3 is built from 16 residues. The CDR3 protein is CASSSQTGRRIDTQYF. CDR3 bases: TGTGCCAGCAGCTCCCAGACAGGGCGGCGGATAGATACGCAGTATTTT.

On this clone: The sample contains more than one DNA sequence encoding this CDR3. The CDR3 DNA reads as TGCAGCGTTGAAGTAGCTGGAAACACCATATATTTT. This translates into CSVEVAGNTIYF. The V call is TRBV29-1, the J call TRBJ1-3; D unresolved. The CDR3 totals 12 residues. The germline gives CDR1 SQVTM, CDR2 ANQGSEA. V gave up 1 base and J gave up 2 bases, with 3 bases separating them.

The chain is built from TRBV29-1 and TRBJ2-5; TRBD2 matches 9 bases. The ends lost 4 bases at V and 1 base at J; junction bases unmatched: 13. The CDR3 length is 17 residues. CDR1 and CDR2 (germline): SQVTM, ANQGSEA. CDR3 sequence: CSVGGVGTSQFQETQYF. Here the CDR3 DNA reads TGCAGCGTTGGAGGGGTGGGGACTAGCCAGTTCCAAGAGACCCAGTACTTC.

This sequence joins TRBV5-1 and TRBJ2-5, with D perhaps matching TRBD1 (6 bases). V was cut by 3 bases and J by 0 bases, with 9 bases left in between. This CDR3 region has 14 residues. The V gene's germline CDR1 is SGHRS and CDR2 YFSETQ. CDR3 sequence reads: CASSYRDNQETQYF. Here the CDR3 DNA reads TGCGCCAGCAGCTACCGGGACAACCAAGAGACCCAGTACTTC.

The gene calls are TRBV7-8 and TRBJ1-5; a possible D gene is TRBD1 (6 bases). V was cut by 4 bases and J by 3 bases, with 13 bases left in between. The germline gives CDR1 SGHVS, CDR2 FQNEAQ. The CDR3 loop spans 15 amino acids. The CDR3 DNA is TGTGCCAGCAGCTGGCAGGGGACCTACAATCAGCCCCAGCATTTT. Protein product: CASSWQGTYNQPQHF.

This clone was counted only a few times. The V call is TRBV13, the J call TRBJ2-5, with 7 bases identical to TRBD1. The V gene end was trimmed by 4 bases and the J gene end by 5 bases; junction bases not matched to a gene: 13. Germline V lookup: CDR1 PRHDT, CDR2 FYEKMQ (reference sequence). The CDR3 loop spans 16 amino acids. The CDR3 bases are TGTGCCAGCAGCTCGGCTGAACAGGGGCGCGAGGAGACCCAGTACTTC. Amino acids: CASSSAEQGREETQYF.

This clone was seen a handful of times. The chain is built from TRBV14 and TRBJ2-3; unclear D gene. Germline CDR1 reads SGHDN; CDR2 reads FVKESK. Trimming removed 3 bases from V and 0 bases from J, with 13 bases in between. CDR3 length: 16 residues. DNA for the CDR3: TGTGCCAGCAGCCACCCCAGGCAGCCTAGCACAGATACGCAGTATTTT. It codes for CASSHPRQPSTDTQYF.

This chain uses TRBV5-6 with TRBJ1-6; 7 bases agree with TRBD1. The CDR3 extends over 14 amino acids. CDR1 and CDR2 (germline): SGHDT, YYEEEE. Trimming at V came to 4 bases and at J to 13 bases, leaving 11 bases not matched to a gene. CDR3 bases: TGTGCCAGCAGCCAAGACAGGGCCGCGAGTCCCCTCCACTTT. Protein: CASSQDRAASPLHF.

The chain uses TRBV6-1 and TRBJ1-2; perhaps TRBD1 as D (5 bases). Germline V CDR1 and CDR2: MNHNS, SASEGT. The CDR3 is made up of 14 amino acids. The V end was cut by 6 bases, the J end by 8 bases, with 19 bases between. Here the CDR3 DNA reads TGTGCCAGCAGCAACTCCCGGGACGCATACGGCTACACCTTC. This translates into CASSNSRDAYGYTF.

J is TRBJ1-6 and V is TRBV5-1, with TRBD1 identical over 10 bases. CDR1 and CDR2 from the germline V gene are SGHRS and YFSETQ. The CDR3 has 15 residues. The trim removed 4 bases at V and 7 bases at J, leaving 5 bases unmatched. The CDR3 DNA is TGCGCCAGCAGCGTCCGGGACAGGGGAAATTCACCCCTCCACTTT. This gives the protein CASSVRDRGNSPLHF. Drawing the rest from reference TRBV5-1 and TRBJ1-6, the complete variable domain is KAGVTQTPRYLIKTRGQQVTLSCSPISGHRSVSWYQQTPGQGLQFLFEYFSETQRNKGNFPGRFSGRQFSNSRSEMNVSTLELGDSALYLCASSVRDRGNSPLHFGNGTRLTVT.

The J gene is TRBJ2-1, the V gene TRBV30, with D unclear. V was clipped by 4 bases and J by 3 bases, with 7 bases between them. This CDR3 comprises 12 residues. CDR1 is GTSNPN, CDR2 SVGIG, per germline (reference sequence). The CDR3 region is CAWTVGYNEQFF. DNA for the CDR3: TGTGCCTGGACCGTCGGCTACAATGAGCAGTTCTTC.

The genes are TRBV5-7 and TRBJ2-1; 8 bases align to TRBD2. TRBV5-7 is sorted into the ORF group, with uncertain function. V lost 0 bases, J lost 1 base, and 0 bases stayed unmatched. This CDR3 contains 15 residues. The CDR3 DNA reads as TGTGCCAGCAGCTTGGAGCGGGGGTCCTACAATGAGCAGTTCTTC. Protein: CASSLERGSYNEQFF.

The count of this clone is one. The V gene is TRBV6-5, the J gene TRBJ2-1, with TRBD2 matching over 7 bases. From germline, CDR1 is MNHEY and CDR2 SVGAGI. This CDR3 is built from 15 residues. The trim removed 6 bases at V and 3 bases at J, leaving 8 bases unmatched. The CDR3 loop reads CASSLSGVSYNEQFF. The CDR3 DNA is TGTGCCAGCAGCCTAAGCGGGGTGAGCTACAATGAGCAGTTCTTC.

The rearrangement joins TRBV14 to TRBJ1-2; 8 bases match TRBD1. Per germline, CDR1 SGHDN and CDR2 FVKESK. CDR3 length: 14 residues. Germline trimming cut 0 bases from V and 3 bases from J; bases unmatched to any gene: 0. The CDR3 sequence is CASSQEGQDYGYTF. The CDR3 region has the DNA TGTGCCAGCAGCCAAGAGGGACAGGACTATGGCTACACCTTC.

The chain links TRBV12-5 to TRBJ2-5, with 10 positions matching TRBD2. Germline-derived CDR1 and CDR2 are LGHNT and FRNRAP. The CDR3 spans 18 residues. V lost 3 bases and J lost 1; bases outside the gene matches: 11. The CDR3: CASGFPIGLAGVQETQYF. The CDR3, as DNA: TGTGCTAGTGGTTTCCCAATCGGTCTAGCGGGGGTCCAAGAGACCCAGTACTTC.

V usage is TRBV5-1 and J usage is TRBJ1-2; 10 nucleotides match TRBD1. Germline V gene lookup returns CDR1 SGHRS and CDR2 YFSETQ. The CDR3 sequence is 17 residues long. J lost 0 bases, V lost 3 bases, and 8 bases had no gene match. DNA for the CDR3: TGCGCCAGCAGCTCAGCCGGGACAGGGGCGGCTAACTATGGCTACACCTTC. Translated, it gives CASSSAGTGAANYGYTF. The complete variable domain, with remaining parts taken from reference TRBV5-1 and TRBJ1-2, reads KAGVTQTPRYLIKTRGQQVTLSCSPISGHRSVSWYQQTPGQGLQFLFEYFSETQRNKGNFPGRFSGRQFSNSRSEMNVSTLELGDSALYLCASSSAGTGAANYGYTFGSGTRLTVV.

This clone came up once. This sequence joins TRBV29-1 and TRBJ1-2; 10 bases align to TRBD1. Germline CDR1 and CDR2: SQVTM and ANQGSEA. The CDR3 contains 14 residues. V trimming: 5 bases; J trimming: 5 bases; junction bases outside the gene matches: 8. The CDR3 protein is CSVLVGQGKYGYTF. CDR3 coding DNA: TGCAGCGTTCTTGTGGGACAGGGGAAATATGGCTACACCTTC.

This chain joins TRBV7-2 and TRBJ2-5; D could derive from TRBD1 or TRBD2 (6 bases each). Trimming removed 1 base at V and 3 bases at J, with 9 bases between. This CDR3 is built from 14 residues. Germline CDR1 is SGHTA and CDR2 is FQGNSA. CDR3 residues: CASSLGGAEETQYF. The CDR3 DNA is TGTGCCAGCAGCTTAGGGGGGGCCGAAGAGACCCAGTACTTC.

This chain uses TRBV6-6 with TRBJ2-7; D uncertain. Looked up from germline, CDR1 is MNHNY and CDR2 is SVGAGI (reference sequence). This CDR3 has 13 residues. V was cut by 2 bases and J by 3 bases, with 8 bases left in between. The CDR3 here is CASSYLTVYEQYF. DNA for the CDR3: TGTGCCAGCAGTTACCTAACAGTCTACGAGCAGTACTTC.